The rows below give T cell receptor beta chains drawn from one sample of a study of blood T cell repertoires in COVID-19. Some clones are missing from TCRdb's copy, which holds only in-frame ones; the method was immunoSEQ multiplex PCR. The table shows under 150,000 clones, with 85% occurring only once. Sequencing used peripheral blood. These TCRs come from an elderly man with acute or convalescent COVID-19. Both conserved end residues are trimmed from each CDR3.

j_call v_call cdr3_aa
TRBJ2-4 TRBV5-8 ASSRETGIAKNIQY
TRBJ2-2 TRBV7-8 ASRGALGTGELF
TRBJ1-1 TRBV3-1/TRBV3-2 ASARGKLEAF
TRBJ2-3 TRBV11-2 ASSLSTDTQY
TRBJ1-2 TRBV6-5 ASRRDRGPNYGYT
TRBJ1-4 TRBV27 ASKGGANEKLF
TRBJ2-3 TRBV4-2 ASLYLAGERTDTQY
TRBJ1-1 TRBV29-1 SVGTAIHTEAF
TRBJ1-2 TRBV5-4 ASSLNSGLLFYGYT
TRBJ1-5 TRBV10-3 AISGGGLGNQPQH
TRBJ2-3 TRBV2 ASRRGGLAGASTDTQY
TRBJ1-2 TRBV19 ASRTESYGYT
TRBJ2-7 TRBV7-8 ASSLGLAGAYEQY
TRBJ2-2 TRBV4-2 ASSQVPSGYANTGELF
TRBJ1-2 TRBV6-5 ASSFRTGPGYT
TRBJ1-6 TRBV6-5 ASSRTGGTSPLH
TRBJ2-3 TRBV5-1 ASSTTPSSSTDTQY
TRBJ2-1 TRBV7-8 ASSLGTGGSYNEQF
TRBJ1-5 TRBV5-1 ASSPNGGGDQPQH
TRBJ1-5 TRBV19 ASTTHFSNQPQH